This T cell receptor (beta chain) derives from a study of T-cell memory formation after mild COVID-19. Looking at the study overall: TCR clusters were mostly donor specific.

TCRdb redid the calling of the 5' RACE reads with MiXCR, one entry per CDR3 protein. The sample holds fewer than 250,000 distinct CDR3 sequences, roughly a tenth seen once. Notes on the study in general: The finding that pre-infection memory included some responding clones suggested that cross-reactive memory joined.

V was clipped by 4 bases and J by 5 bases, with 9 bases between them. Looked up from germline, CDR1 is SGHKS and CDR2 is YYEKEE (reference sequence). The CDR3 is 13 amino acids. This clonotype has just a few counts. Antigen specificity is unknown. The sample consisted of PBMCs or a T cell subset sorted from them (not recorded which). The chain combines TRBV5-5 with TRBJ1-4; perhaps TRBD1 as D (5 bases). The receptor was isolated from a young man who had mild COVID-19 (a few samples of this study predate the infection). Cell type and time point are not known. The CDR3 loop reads CASSPSGNEKLFF. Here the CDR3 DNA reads TGTGCCAGCAGCCCTTCAGGGAATGAAAAACTGTTTTTT.